This paragraph covers one T cell receptor (beta chain) sequence. Its antigen is not known. PCR was performed using 60 Vbeta and 13 Jbeta primers. Assay used: immunoSEQ multiplex PCR; TCRdb lists only in-frame clones, some missing. This repertoire comprises about 55,000 clones; its ten largest clones make up approximately 8.9%. This specimen belongs to a study of cytomegalovirus exposure and HLA in healthy donors. The wider study: An earlier analysis identified 120 million or so unique TCR beta sequences in about 170 million T cells. Overall study findings and caveats: Among TCR beta chains of equal frequency, HLA-associated ones were more clonally expanded in a later analysis. A later analysis reported that several of the most significant clusters appeared to be linked to common viral pathogens, among them Epstein-Barr virus.

The sequence was collected from a man aged 50-59 years in good health and CMV-seropositive. Sequences were obtained from PBMCs.

The CDR3: CASSQDGSYGYTF. The CDR3 bases are TGTGCCAGCAGCCAAGATGGTAGCTATGGCTACACCTTC. This chain joins TRBV7-9 and TRBJ1-2; no definite D call. V shed 5 bases and J shed 4 bases, with 11 bases lying between them. The CDR3 totals 13 residues. CDR1 is SEHNR, CDR2 FQNEAQ, per germline (reference sequence).